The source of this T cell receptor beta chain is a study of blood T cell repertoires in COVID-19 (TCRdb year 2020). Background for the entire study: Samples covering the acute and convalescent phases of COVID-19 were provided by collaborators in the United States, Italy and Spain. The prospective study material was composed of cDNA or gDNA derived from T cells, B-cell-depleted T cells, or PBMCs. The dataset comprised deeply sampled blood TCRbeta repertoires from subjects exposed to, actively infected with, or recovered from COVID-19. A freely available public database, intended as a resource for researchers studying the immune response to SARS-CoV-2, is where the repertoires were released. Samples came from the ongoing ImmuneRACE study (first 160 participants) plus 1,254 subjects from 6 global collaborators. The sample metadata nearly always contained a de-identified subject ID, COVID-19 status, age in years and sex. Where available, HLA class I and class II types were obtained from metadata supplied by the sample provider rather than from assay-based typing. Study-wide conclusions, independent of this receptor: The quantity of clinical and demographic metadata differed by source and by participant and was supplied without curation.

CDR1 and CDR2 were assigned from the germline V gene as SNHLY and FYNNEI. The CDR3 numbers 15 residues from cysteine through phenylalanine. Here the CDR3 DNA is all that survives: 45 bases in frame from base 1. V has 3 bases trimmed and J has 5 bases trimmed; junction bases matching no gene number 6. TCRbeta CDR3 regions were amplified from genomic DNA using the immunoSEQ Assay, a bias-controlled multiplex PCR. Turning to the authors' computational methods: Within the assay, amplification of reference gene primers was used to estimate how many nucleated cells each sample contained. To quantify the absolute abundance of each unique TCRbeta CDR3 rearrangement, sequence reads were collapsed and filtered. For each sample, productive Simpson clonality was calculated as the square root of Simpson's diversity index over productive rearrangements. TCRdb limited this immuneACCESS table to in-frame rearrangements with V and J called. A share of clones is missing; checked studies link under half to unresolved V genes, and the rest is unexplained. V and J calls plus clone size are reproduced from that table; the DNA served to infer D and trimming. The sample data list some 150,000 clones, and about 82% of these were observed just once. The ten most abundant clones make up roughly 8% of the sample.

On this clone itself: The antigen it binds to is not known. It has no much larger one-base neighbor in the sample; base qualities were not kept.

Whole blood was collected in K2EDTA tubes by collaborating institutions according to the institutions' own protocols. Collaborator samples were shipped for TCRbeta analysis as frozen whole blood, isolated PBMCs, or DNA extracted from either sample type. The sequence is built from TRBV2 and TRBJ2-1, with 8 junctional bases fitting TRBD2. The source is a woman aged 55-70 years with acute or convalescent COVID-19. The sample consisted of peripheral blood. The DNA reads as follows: TGTGCCAGCAGTGATCTGGTAGCGGGGAACAATGAGCAGTTCTTC. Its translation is CASSDLVAGNNEQFF.